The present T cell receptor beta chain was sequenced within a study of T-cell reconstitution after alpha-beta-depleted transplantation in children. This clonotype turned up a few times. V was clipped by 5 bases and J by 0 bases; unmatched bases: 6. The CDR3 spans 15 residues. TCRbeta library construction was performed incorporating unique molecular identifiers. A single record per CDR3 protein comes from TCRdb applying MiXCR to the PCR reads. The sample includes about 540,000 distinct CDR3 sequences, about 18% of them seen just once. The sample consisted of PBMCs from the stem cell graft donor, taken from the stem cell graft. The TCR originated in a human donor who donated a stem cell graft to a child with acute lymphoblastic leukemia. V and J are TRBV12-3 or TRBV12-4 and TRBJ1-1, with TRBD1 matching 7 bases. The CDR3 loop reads CASSPRQGLNTEAFF. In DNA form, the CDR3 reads TGTGCCAGCAGTCCTCGACAGGGACTGAACACTGAAGCTTTCTTT.